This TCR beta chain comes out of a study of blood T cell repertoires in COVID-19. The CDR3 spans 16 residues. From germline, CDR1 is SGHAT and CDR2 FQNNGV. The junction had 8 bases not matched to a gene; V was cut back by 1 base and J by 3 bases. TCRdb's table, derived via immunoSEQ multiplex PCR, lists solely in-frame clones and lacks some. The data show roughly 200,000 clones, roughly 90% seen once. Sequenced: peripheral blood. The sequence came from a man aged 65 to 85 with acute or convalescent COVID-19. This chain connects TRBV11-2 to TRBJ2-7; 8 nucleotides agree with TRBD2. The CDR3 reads CASSLVTSGPNYEQYF. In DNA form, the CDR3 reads TGTGCCAGCAGCTTAGTCACTAGCGGCCCAAACTACGAGCAGTACTTC.